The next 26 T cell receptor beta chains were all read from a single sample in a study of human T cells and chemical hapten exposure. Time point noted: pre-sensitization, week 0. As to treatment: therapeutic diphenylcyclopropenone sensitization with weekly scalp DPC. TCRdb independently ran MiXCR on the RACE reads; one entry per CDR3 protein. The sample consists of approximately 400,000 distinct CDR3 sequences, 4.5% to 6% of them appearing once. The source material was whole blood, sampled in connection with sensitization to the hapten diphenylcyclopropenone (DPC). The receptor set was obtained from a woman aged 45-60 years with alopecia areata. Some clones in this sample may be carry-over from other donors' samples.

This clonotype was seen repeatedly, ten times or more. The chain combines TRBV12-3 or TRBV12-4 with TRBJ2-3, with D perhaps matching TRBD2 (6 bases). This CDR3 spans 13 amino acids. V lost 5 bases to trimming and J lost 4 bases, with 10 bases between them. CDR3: CASSPGTSDTQYF. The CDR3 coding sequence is TGTGCCAGCAGTCCCGGGACTTCAGATACGCAGTATTTT.

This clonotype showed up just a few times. CDR3 nucleotide sequence: TGTGCCAGCTCACCCCCGACGGTCCGGGATACGCAGTATTTT. Translated, it gives CASSPPTVRDTQYF. The chain combines TRBV18 with TRBJ2-3; D call uncertain. The CDR3 is made up of 14 amino acids. Trimming pared 3 bases from V and 6 bases from J, leaving 13 bases between. CDR1 is KGHSH and CDR2 is LQKENI in the germline V gene.

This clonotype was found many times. CDR3 sequence reads: CSARGGEEKLFF. DNA for the CDR3: TGCAGTGCTAGAGGGGGGGAAGAAAAACTGTTTTTT. V and J are TRBV20-1 and TRBJ1-4, with D tentatively TRBD1 (5 bases). Germline V CDR1 and CDR2: DFQATT, SNEGSKA (reference sequence). V was pared by 1 base and J by 8 bases, with 8 bases between. The CDR3 contains 12 residues.

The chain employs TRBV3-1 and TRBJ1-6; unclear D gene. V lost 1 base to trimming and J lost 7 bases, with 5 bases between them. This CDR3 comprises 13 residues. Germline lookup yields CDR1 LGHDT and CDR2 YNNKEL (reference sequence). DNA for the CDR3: TGTGCCAGCAGCCAAGCTGGCAATTCACCCCTCCACTTT. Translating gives CASSQAGNSPLHF.

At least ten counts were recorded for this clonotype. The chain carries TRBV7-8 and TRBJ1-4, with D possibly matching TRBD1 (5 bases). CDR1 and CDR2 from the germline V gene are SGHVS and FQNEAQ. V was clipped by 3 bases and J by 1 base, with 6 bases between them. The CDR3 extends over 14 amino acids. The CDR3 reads CASSLQGTNEKLFF. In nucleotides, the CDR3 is TGTGCCAGCAGCTTGCAGGGAACTAATGAAAAACTGTTTTTT.

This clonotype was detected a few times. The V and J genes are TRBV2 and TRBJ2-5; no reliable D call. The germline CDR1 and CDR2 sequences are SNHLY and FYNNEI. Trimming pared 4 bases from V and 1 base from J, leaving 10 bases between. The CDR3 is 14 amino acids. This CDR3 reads CASSVLQTQETQYF. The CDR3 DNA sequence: TGTGCCAGCAGTGTCCTACAGACCCAAGAGACCCAGTACTTC.

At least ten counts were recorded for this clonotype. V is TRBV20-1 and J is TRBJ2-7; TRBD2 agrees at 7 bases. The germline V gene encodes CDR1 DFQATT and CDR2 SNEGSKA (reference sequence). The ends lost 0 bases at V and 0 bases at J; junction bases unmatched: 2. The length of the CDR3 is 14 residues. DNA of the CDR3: TGCAGTGCTAGAGAAGCGGGGAGCTCCTACGAGCAGTACTTC. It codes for CSAREAGSSYEQYF.

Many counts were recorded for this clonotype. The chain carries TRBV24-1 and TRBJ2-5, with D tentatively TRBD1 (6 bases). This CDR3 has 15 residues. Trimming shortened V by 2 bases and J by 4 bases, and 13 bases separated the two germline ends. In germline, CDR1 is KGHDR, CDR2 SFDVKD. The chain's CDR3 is CATSDSTGSTETQYF. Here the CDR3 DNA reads TGTGCCACCAGTGATTCCACAGGGAGTACAGAGACCCAGTACTTC.

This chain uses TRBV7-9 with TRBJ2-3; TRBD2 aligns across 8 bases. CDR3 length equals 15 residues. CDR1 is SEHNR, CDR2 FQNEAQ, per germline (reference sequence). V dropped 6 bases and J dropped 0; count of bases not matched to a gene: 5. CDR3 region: CASRLTSESTDTQYF. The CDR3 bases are TGTGCCAGCAGACTGACTAGCGAGAGCACAGATACGCAGTATTTT. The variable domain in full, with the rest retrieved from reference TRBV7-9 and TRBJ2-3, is DTGVSQNPRHKITKRGQNVTFRCDPISEHNRLYWYRQTLGQGPEFLTYFQNEAQLEKSRLLSDRFSAERPKGSFSTLEIQRTEQGDSAMYLCASRLTSESTDTQYFGPGTRLTVL.

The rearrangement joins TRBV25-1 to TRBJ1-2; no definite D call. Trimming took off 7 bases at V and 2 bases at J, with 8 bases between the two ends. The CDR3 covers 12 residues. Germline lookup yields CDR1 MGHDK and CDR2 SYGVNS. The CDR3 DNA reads TGTGCCAGCAACGGCGGAAACTATGGCTACACCTTC. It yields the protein CASNGGNYGYTF.

The CDR3 reads CSARDKDSPYEQYF. The CDR3 DNA reads TGCAGTGCTAGAGATAAGGACAGTCCCTACGAGCAGTACTTC. V is TRBV20-1 and J is TRBJ2-7, with a possible D match to TRBD1 (6 bases). From germline, CDR1 is DFQATT and CDR2 SNEGSKA (reference sequence). V was cut by 0 bases and J by 2 bases, with 11 bases left in between. The CDR3 length is 14 residues.

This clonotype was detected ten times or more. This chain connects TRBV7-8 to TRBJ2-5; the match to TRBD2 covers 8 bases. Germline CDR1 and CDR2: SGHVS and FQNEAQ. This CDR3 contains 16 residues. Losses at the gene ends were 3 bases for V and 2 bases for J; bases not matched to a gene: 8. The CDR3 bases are TGTGCCAGCAGCTTCGGGACTAGGTCCCTTCAAGAGACCCAGTACTTC. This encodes CASSFGTRSLQETQYF. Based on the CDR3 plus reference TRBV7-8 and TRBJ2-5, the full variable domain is GAGVSQSPRYKVAKRGQDVALRCDPISGHVSLFWYQQALGQGPEFLTYFQNEAQLDKSGLPSDRFFAERPEGSVSTLKIQRTQQEDSAVYLCASSFGTRSLQETQYFGPGTRLLVL.

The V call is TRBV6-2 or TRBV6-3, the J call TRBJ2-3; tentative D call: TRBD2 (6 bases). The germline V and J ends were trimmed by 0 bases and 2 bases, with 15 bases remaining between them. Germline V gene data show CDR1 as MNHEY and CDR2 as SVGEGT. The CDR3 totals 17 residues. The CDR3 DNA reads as TGTGCCAGCAGTTACTCTAGGAGCGGGCGAGACACAGATACGCAGTATTTT. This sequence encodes CASSYSRSGRDTDTQYF.

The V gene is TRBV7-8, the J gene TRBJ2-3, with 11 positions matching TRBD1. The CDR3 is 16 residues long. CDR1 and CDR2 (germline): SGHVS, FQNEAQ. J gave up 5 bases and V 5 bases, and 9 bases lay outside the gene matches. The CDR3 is CASSRQAGTGGDTQYF. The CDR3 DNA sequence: TGTGCCAGCAGCCGACAGGCCGGGACAGGGGGAGATACGCAGTATTTT.

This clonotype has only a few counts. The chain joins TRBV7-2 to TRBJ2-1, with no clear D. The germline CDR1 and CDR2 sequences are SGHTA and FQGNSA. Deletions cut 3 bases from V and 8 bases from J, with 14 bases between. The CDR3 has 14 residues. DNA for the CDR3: TGTGCCAGCAGCTTTGGCCTGGGTAGGTATGAGCAGTTCTTC. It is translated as CASSFGLGRYEQFF.

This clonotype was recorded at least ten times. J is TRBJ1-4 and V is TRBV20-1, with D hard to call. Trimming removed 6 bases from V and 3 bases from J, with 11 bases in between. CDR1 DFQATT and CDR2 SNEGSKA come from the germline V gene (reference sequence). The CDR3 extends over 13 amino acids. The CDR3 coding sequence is TGCAGTGCGGTGGTGGGAGCTAATGAAAAACTGTTTTTT. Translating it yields CSAVVGANEKLFF.

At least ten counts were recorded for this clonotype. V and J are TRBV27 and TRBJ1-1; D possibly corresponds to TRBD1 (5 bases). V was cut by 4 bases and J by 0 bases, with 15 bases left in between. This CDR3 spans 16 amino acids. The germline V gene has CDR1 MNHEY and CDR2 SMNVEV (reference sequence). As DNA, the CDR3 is TGTGCCAGCAGTTCCCGACAGAGATCGATGAACACTGAAGCTTTCTTT. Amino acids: CASSSRQRSMNTEAFF.

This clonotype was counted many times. The CDR3: CAWSGGAQTQYF. The CDR3 coding sequence is TGTGCCTGGAGTGGGGGTGCCCAGACCCAGTACTTC. The chain employs TRBV30 and TRBJ2-5, with no clear D. The CDR3 has 12 residues. V was trimmed by 1 base and J by 6 bases, leaving 9 bases between them. The V gene's germline CDR1 is GTSNPN and CDR2 SVGIG (reference sequence).

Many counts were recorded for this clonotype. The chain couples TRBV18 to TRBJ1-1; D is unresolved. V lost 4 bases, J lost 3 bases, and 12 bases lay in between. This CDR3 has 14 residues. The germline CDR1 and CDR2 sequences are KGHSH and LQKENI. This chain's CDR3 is CASSQTQGDTEAFF. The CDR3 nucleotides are TGTGCCAGCTCACAGACCCAAGGCGACACTGAAGCTTTCTTT.

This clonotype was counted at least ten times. The CDR3 DNA reads TGTGCCAGCAGCTTCGACAGGGGTGCCCACGAGCAGTACTTC. Its protein product is CASSFDRGAHEQYF. J is TRBJ2-7 and V is TRBV7-9, with TRBD1 matching 8 bases. Germline CDR1 is SEHNR and CDR2 is FQNEAQ (reference sequence). With V trimmed by 3 bases and J by 5 bases, 6 bases remained unmatched. The length of the CDR3 is 14 residues.

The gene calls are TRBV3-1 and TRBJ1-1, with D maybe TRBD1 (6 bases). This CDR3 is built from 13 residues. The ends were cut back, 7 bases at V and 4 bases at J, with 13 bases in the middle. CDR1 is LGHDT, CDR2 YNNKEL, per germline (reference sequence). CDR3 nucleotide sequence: TGTGCCAGCACCAGGGGAGCTTTCACTGAAGCTTTCTTT. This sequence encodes CASTRGAFTEAFF. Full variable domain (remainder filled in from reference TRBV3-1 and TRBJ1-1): DTAVSQTPKYLVTQMGNDKSIKCEQNLGHDTMYWYKQDSKKFLKIMFSYNNKELIINETVPNRFSPKSPDKAHLNLHINSLELGDSAVYFCASTRGAFTEAFFGQGTRLTVV.

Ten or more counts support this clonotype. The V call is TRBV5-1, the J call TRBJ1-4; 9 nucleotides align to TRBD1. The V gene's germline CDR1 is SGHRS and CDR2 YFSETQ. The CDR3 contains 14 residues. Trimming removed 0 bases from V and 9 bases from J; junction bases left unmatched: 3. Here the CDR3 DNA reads TGCGCCAGCAGCTTGGGGGGACAGGGCCAAAAACTGTTTTTT. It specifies CASSLGGQGQKLFF.

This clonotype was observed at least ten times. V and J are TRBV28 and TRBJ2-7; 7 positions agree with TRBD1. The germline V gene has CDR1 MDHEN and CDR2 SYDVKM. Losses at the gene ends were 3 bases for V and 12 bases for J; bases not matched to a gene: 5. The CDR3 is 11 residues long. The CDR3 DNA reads TGTGCCAGCAGTTTCGGGACAGAGGGGTACTTC. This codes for CASSFGTEGYF.

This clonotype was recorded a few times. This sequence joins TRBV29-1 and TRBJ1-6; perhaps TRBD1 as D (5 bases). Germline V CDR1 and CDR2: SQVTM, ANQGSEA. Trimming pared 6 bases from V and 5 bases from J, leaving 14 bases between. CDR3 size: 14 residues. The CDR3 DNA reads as TGCAGCGTCGCGGAGGGACGGAATAATTCACCCCTCCACTTT. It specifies CSVAEGRNNSPLHF.

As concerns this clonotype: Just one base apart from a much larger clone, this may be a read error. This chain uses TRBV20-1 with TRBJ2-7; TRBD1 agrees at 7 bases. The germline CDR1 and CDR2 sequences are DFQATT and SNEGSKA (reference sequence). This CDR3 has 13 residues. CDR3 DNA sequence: TGCAGTACTAGGGGACAGATGTTCTACGAGCAGTACTTC. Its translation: CSTRGQMFYEQYF.

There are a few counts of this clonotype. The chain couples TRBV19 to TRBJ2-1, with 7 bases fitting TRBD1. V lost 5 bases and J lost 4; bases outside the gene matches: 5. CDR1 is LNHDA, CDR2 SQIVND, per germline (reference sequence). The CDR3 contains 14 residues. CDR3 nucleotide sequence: TGTGCCAGTAGTGTCGACAGGGCGTACAATGAGCAGTTCTTC. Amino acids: CASSVDRAYNEQFF.